The 9 T cell receptor beta chains listed next were all sequenced from one sample in a study of cytomegalovirus exposure and HLA in healthy donors. PCR primers comprised 60 Vbeta and 13 Jbeta primers. Data came from immunoSEQ multiplex PCR; TCRdb stores just in-frame clones and leaves some out. This table has around 150,000 clones, about 77% appearing once. Source material: PBMCs. Receptor source: a male donor in good health and CMV-seropositive.

The chain joins TRBV4-3 to TRBJ2-2; TRBD2 might be the D (5 bases). The germline CDR1 and CDR2 sequences are LGHNA and YSLEER. With 4 bases removed from V and 5 bases from J, the gap between germline ends came to 20 bases. The CDR3 runs 17 residues. CDR3 DNA: TGCGCCAGCAGCCTAGACCCTGAGGGCGATCGAACCGGGGAGCTGTTTTTT. As protein: CASSLDPEGDRTGELFF.

This clone was observed a few times. V usage is TRBV25-1 and J usage is TRBJ2-7; D possibly corresponds to TRBD1 (6 bases). The CDR3 extends over 12 amino acids. Per the germline V gene, CDR1 is MGHDK and CDR2 is SYGVNS. V lost 6 bases to trimming and J lost 3 bases, with 9 bases between them. Here the CDR3 DNA reads TGTGCCAGCAGCCTGACAGGCTACGAGCAGTACTTC. Amino acids: CASSLTGYEQYF.

Only a few counts were recorded for this clone. V and J are TRBV10-2 and TRBJ1-5; D may be TRBD1 (5 bases). Trimming stripped 4 bases from V and 5 bases from J, with 12 bases between. The length of the CDR3 is 14 residues. CDR1 and CDR2 from the germline V gene are WSHSY and SAAADI. CDR3 loop: CASSGAGNYQPQHF. DNA for the CDR3: TGCGCCAGCAGTGGGGCAGGGAACTATCAGCCCCAGCATTTT.

This sequence joins TRBV6-5 and TRBJ1-4, with 9 nucleotides matching TRBD1. From germline, CDR1 is MNHEY and CDR2 SVGAGI. The trim removed 4 bases at V and 7 bases at J, leaving 7 bases unmatched. CDR3 length: 15 amino acids. This CDR3 reads CASSFAGQGPEKLFF. CDR3 nucleotide sequence: TGTGCCAGCAGTTTTGCGGGACAGGGACCTGAAAAACTGTTTTTT.

The chain links TRBV19 to TRBJ1-1; 7 positions agree with TRBD1. The junction had 12 bases not matched to a gene; V was cut back by 5 bases and J by 3 bases. The CDR3 is 16 amino acids. The germline CDR1 and CDR2 sequences are LNHDA and SQIVND (reference sequence). The CDR3 is CASSPTLDRADTEAFF. DNA of the CDR3: TGTGCCAGTAGTCCGACCTTAGACAGGGCGGACACTGAAGCTTTCTTT.

The chain combines TRBV18 with TRBJ2-5, with 7 bases that match TRBD1. J lost 1 base, V lost 0 bases, and 5 bases had no gene match. Germline loops: CDR1 KGHSH, CDR2 LQKENI. CDR3 size: 16 residues. The CDR3 coding sequence is TGTGCCAGCTCACCACCGCTGGGACAGACCCAAGAGACCCAGTACTTC. Translation: CASSPPLGQTQETQYF.

The genes are TRBV28 and TRBJ1-2; 9 bases map to TRBD1. The CDR3 spans 14 residues. From germline, CDR1 is MDHEN and CDR2 SYDVKM. V dropped 3 bases and J dropped 6; count of bases not matched to a gene: 5. The CDR3 is CASSFGDRVDGYTF. CDR3 in DNA: TGTGCCAGCAGTTTTGGGGACAGGGTGGATGGCTACACCTTC.

The chain joins TRBV5-4 to TRBJ1-2; possibly TRBD1 for D (6 bases). CDR1 is SGHNT, CDR2 YYREEE, per germline (reference sequence). This CDR3 has 15 residues. V was shortened by 7 bases and J by 3 bases, with 19 bases between the two germline ends. The CDR3: CASRAKARGDYGYTF. CDR3 sequence (DNA): TGTGCCAGCCGGGCAAAGGCCAGGGGTGACTATGGCTACACCTTC.

CDR3 sequence: CAWSPQGGNGYTF. The CDR3 coding sequence is TGTGCCTGGAGCCCACAGGGGGGGAATGGCTACACCTTC. The chain employs TRBV30 and TRBJ1-2, with 8 nucleotides matching TRBD1. The CDR3 consists of 13 residues. The V segment lost 3 bases and the J segment 6 bases; nucleotides outside the gene matches: 6. The germline V gene encodes CDR1 GTSNPN and CDR2 SVGIG (reference sequence).